This T cell receptor (beta chain) was identified during a study of T cell responses to AZD1222 COVID-19 vaccine (TCRdb year 2021). Study-wide context: Because spike-specific TCR depth and breadth did not differ between the two schedules, AZD1222 recipients who got a second dose at roughly 4 weeks were pooled with those who got a second dose at roughly 12 weeks. A total of 233 trial participants underwent TCR sequencing, of whom 207 had received two doses of AZD1222 and 26 had received two doses of the MenACWY control vaccine. Enrollment into the trials was organized by age into subgroups of 18-55, 56-69 and 70-plus years, and those subgroups contained roughly 140, 27 and 60 TCR-sequenced participants, respectively.

About this clone: There is no known antigen for this receptor. No qualities accompany the bases; no much larger clone lies one base away.

The CDR3 runs 15 residues from the cysteine to the phenylalanine. The kept DNA is CDR3 alone, 45 bases in frame from the first base. The germline V gene (reference sequence) sets CDR1 to LNHDA and CDR2 to SQIVND. The V and J ends are trimmed by 0 bases and 8 bases, leaving 14 bases between them. What the research found in general, with its limitations: The whole spike protein was spanned by vaccine-associated CD4 TCRs, and dominant responses were seen in regions 160-218 and 743-854. Participants were mostly white British, with more females than males. The authors suggested clonal diversity may have been underestimated. After two AZD1222 doses, spike-specific TCR breadth and depth were significantly higher than at day 0 and than in MenACWY recipients. In the small 56-69-year group, the increase in depth fell short of significance, most likely because of low power. Nearly half of unique spike-specific TCRs reportedly recognized epitopes outside regions mutated in the B.1.351 and B.1.1.7 variants. Conclusions about previously exposed vaccinees are limited, since just five or six AZD1222 recipients were seropositive for SARS-CoV-2 at baseline. Because no samples from the day 14 peak response were available, repertoires could be characterized only after the peak T cell response.

The CDR3 regions of human TCRbeta chains were analyzed by immunosequencing. The source study handled its data this way. Repertoire TCRs were checked for matches against a reference library of SARS-CoV-2-specific TCRs that had been generated using the MIRA antigen-specificity platform. Breadth meant the fraction of unique TCRs that were SARS-CoV-2-associated, whereas depth meant the fraction of total T cells that were SARS-CoV-2-associated. Using the MIRA data, each spike-specific TCR was assigned both to the spike region to which the TCR was reactive and to a CD4 or CD8 class. Log10-transformed breadth and depth values were compared by one-way ANOVA with Sidak's multiple comparisons tests. TCRdb retrieved this table from immuneACCESS and kept in-frame rearrangements only. Not all clones are present; in checked studies, unresolved V genes account for under half, and no reason is known for the remainder. The DNA gave D and trimming, while V, J and clone size come from that table. For this sample the table gives over 150,000 clones, of which almost 90% were detected only once. In total, the top ten clones hold approximately 0.5% of the sample.

Sample time point, as interpreted from the label and publication: baseline before first vaccination. Vaccinee samples came from UK trials COV001 and COV002, including a single-blind randomized controlled phase 2/3 trial of AZD1222 (ChAdOx1 nCoV-19) in healthy adults. For TCRbeta chain sequencing, PBMC samples were collected from trial participants at day 0 and at day 28 after the second dose. This sequence uses TRBV19 and TRBJ2-1; a tentative D call is TRBD2 (6 bases match). The sequence was obtained from an adult in good health. Sequenced material: peripheral blood, taken on day 0 of AZD1222 vaccination. The nucleotide sequence reads as follows: TGTGCCAGTAGTATAGAGCTAGCGCCCCAGGATGAGCAGTTCTTC. Its translation is CASSIELAPQDEQFF.